This TCR beta chain came from a study of T-cell reconstitution after alpha-beta-depleted transplantation in children. Only a few counts were recorded for this clonotype. TCRbeta library construction was performed incorporating unique molecular identifiers. TCRdb fed the PCR reads into MiXCR, producing one record per CDR3 protein. The sample lists some 530,000 distinct CDR3 sequences; approximately 13% were seen once. The CDR3 runs to 17 residues. V lost 4 bases and J 1 base, leaving 17 bases between the germline ends. CDR1 and CDR2 (germline): SGHKS, YYEKEE (reference sequence). The receptor was derived from a human donor who donated a stem cell graft to a child with combined immunodeficiency. The rearrangement links TRBV5-5 to TRBJ2-2; D may match TRBD1 or TRBD2 (5 bases each). The sequencing here drew on PBMCs from the stem cell graft donor, taken from the stem cell graft. CDR3 sequence reads: CASSLAPGGWNTGELFF. The DNA for the CDR3 is TGTGCCAGCAGCCTGGCCCCTGGGGGATGGAACACCGGGGAGCTGTTTTTT.